Presented here are 6 T cell receptor beta chains from one specimen sequenced in a study of OX40 agonist ivuxolimab in advanced cancers. Assay: immunoSEQ multiplex PCR; the TCRdb copy retains only in-frame clones and omits some. In the table there are 91,000 or so clones, approximately 84% of which are singletons. The source material was CD4+ or CD8+ T cells sorted from blood, sampled in a trial of the OX40 agonist ivuxolimab. The receptor set was obtained from an adult with an advanced solid tumor such as melanoma, head and neck, liver or kidney cancer.

V and J are TRBV30 and TRBJ2-1; D unresolved. The CDR3 covers 13 residues. Germline V gene lookup returns CDR1 GTSNPN and CDR2 SVGIG (reference sequence). V gave up 2 bases and J gave up 6 bases, with 11 bases separating them. CDR3 nucleotides: TGTGCCTGGAGTTCGAGGCAGCTCAATGAGCAGTTCTTC. Its translation is CAWSSRQLNEQFF.

The chain links TRBV19 to TRBJ2-6; TRBD1 might be the D (6 bases). Trimming removed 1 base at V and 0 bases at J, with 10 bases between. The CDR3 is 17 amino acids. Germline assignment: CDR1 LNHDA and CDR2 SQIVND (reference sequence). CDR3 protein: CASSIGDRFSGANVLTF. As DNA, the CDR3 is TGTGCCAGTAGTATAGGAGACAGGTTCTCTGGGGCCAACGTCCTGACTTTC.

This chain connects TRBV18 to TRBJ1-2; TRBD1 agrees at 11 bases. This CDR3 has 14 residues. V lost 3 bases and J lost 4; bases outside the gene matches: 1. Germline V gene lookup returns CDR1 KGHSH and CDR2 LQKENI. In DNA, the CDR3 is TGTGCCAGCTCACCGGGGACAGGGGGCTATGGCTACACCTTC. Translating gives CASSPGTGGYGYTF.

The chain combines TRBV5-4 with TRBJ1-2, with 7 bases identical to TRBD1. The length of the CDR3 is 15 residues. In germline, CDR1 is SGHNT, CDR2 YYREEE (reference sequence). Losses at the gene ends were 4 bases for V and 4 bases for J; bases not matched to a gene: 10. CDR3 residues: CASSPQGQSAYGYTF. CDR3 in DNA: TGTGCCAGCAGCCCACAGGGACAGTCGGCCTATGGCTACACCTTC.

The chain is built from TRBV10-3 and TRBJ2-1; D is uncertain. Germline values: CDR1 ENHRY, CDR2 SYGVKD. The CDR3 sequence is 12 residues long. V was trimmed by 3 bases and J by 10 bases, leaving 10 bases between them. Written as DNA, the CDR3 is TGTGCCATCAGTGAAAGGGAACTCGAGCAGTTCTTC. Its protein product is CAISERELEQFF.

The chain uses TRBV9 and TRBJ2-2; D may correspond to TRBD1 or TRBD2 (6 bases each). This CDR3 is 15 amino acids long. The V gene's germline CDR1 is SGDLS and CDR2 YYNGEE. V was pared by 2 bases and J by 4 bases, with 12 bases between. The CDR3 DNA reads TGTGCCAGCAGCGTTTTCAAGGGGGGCACCGGGGAGCTGTTTTTT. Encoded protein: CASSVFKGGTGELFF.